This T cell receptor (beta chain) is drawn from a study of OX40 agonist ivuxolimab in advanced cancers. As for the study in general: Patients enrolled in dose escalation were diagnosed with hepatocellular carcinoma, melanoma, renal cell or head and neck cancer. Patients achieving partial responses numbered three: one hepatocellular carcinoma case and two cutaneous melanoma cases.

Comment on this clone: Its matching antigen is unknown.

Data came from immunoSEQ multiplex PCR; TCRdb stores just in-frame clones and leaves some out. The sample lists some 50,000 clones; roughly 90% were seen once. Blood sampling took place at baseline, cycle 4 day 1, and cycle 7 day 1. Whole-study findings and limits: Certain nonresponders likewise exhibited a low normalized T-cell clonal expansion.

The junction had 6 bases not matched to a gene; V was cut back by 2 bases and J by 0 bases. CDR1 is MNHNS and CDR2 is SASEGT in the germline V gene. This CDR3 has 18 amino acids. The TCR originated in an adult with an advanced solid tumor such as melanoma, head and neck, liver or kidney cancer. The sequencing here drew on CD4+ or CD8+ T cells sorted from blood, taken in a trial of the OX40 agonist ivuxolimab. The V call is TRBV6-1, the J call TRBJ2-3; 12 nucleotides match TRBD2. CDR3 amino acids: CASSERLAGGFSTDTQYF. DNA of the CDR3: TGTGCCAGCAGTGAAAGGCTAGCGGGGGGGTTTAGCACAGATACGCAGTATTTT.